Described below is a single TCR beta chain sequence and its context. This clonotype was observed a few times. Its target antigen remains unknown. Per-base quality was not reported, and no clone a single base away is much larger than it. These data are taken from a study of T cell repertoires in cytomegalovirus infection (dated by TCRdb to the late 2010s). About the full investigation: Recently identified HLA-C-restricted CMV epitopes, whose presentation resists viral immunomodulation, were targeted by peptide stimulations together with well-studied HLA-B-restricted epitopes. Donor HLA type was relevant to the analysis, because carriage of CMV infection together with the matching HLA type was indicated by public TCR beta signatures. Overall results and qualifications from the work: In both this cohort and an independent approximately 350-donor cohort, the cumulative frequency of public TCR beta family members distinguished carriers of CMV infection plus the relevant HLA type. The ex vivo response was dominated by HLA-C-restricted CMV-specific TCR beta clonotypes, which also provided the single most frequent clonotype in two of eight donors.

CDR3 length: 15 amino acids, cysteine to phenylalanine. The DNA shown is the 45-base CDR3, in frame from base 1. Per the germline V gene (reference sequence), MNHNY is the CDR1 and SVGAGI is the CDR2. The junction carries 20 bases between V and J, which are trimmed by 6 bases and 8 bases respectively. The sequencer listed for this sample is Illumina HiSeq 1500. The raw public reads went through TCRdb reprocessing: fastp at Q25, MiXCR clone calling, in-frame beta chains kept. All rows with the same CDR3 protein become a single entry with the most common DNA and genes. The sample yields fewer than 950,000 distinct CDR3 sequences; 32% were counted once. The ten largest clonotypes hold 9.5% to 15% of the sample. Reading the label with the study, this specimen's treatment or condition is: in vitro stimulation with specific CMV peptide epitopes to enrich CMV-specific T cells.

The rearrangement joined TRBV6-6 to TRBJ1-5, and perhaps TRBD1 as D gene, on 5 matching bases. The source was cultured CD8+ T cells from PBMCs, collected from culture after CMV antigen stimulation. The receptor's source is a human donor in good health (CMV status not recorded). Some clones in this sample may be carry-over from other donors' samples. This receptor has the CDR3 CASRKAERGIEPQHF. The DNA is as follows: TGTGCCAGCAGAAAGGCAGAGAGGGGTATAGAGCCCCAGCATTTT.